The 15 T cell receptor beta chains presented below share a single source sample, sequenced in a study of beta chain features in type 1 diabetes (dated 2018 in TCRdb). To prepare the library, the immunoSEQ multiplex PCR assay was applied. All of the isolated RNA was reverse transcribed with the High Capacity cDNA Reverse Transcription Kit, so expressed TCRB transcripts were sequenced. Entries here come from immuneACCESS through TCRdb and include only in-frame sequences with V and J called. Some clones fail to appear in such tables; in the studies checked, an unresolved V gene covers under half of the shortfall, and the cause of the remainder is unknown. The sample table records more than 85,000 clones; 30% to 40% of these occur just once. The ten largest clones add up to roughly 0.07% of the sample. Sequenced: stem cell memory CD4+ T cells from blood. Taken with the paper, the label for cell subset or site translates to: stem cell-like memory CD4+ T cells. The receptors were sampled from a woman aged 18 to 35 in good health.

Only one count was recorded for this clone. V and J are TRBV9 and TRBJ1-5, with D perhaps matching TRBD1 (5 bases). Germline V gene sequence: CDR1 SGDLS, CDR2 YYNGEE. The CDR3 totals 16 residues. V was pared by 0 bases and J by 7 bases, with 17 bases between. The CDR3 nucleotides are TGTGCCAGCAGCGTAGGTTCAGGGTCAGGGTTCCAGCCCCAGCATTTT. Its translation: CASSVGSGSGFQPQHF.

V and J are TRBV2 and TRBJ2-7, with D unresolved. V dropped 3 bases and J dropped 6 bases, with 9 bases sitting between them. The CDR3 runs to 12 residues. Germline assignment: CDR1 SNHLY and CDR2 FYNNEI. The CDR3, as DNA: TGTGCCAGCAGTGATACTAACTCCGAGCAGTACTTC. Residues: CASSDTNSEQYF. Full variable domain (rest looked up from reference TRBV2 and TRBJ2-7): EPEVTQTPSHQVTQMGQEVILRCVPISNHLYFYWYRQILGQKVEFLVSFYNNEISEKSEIFDDQFSVERPDGSNFTLKIRSTKLEDSAMYFCASSDTNSEQYFGPGTRLTVT.

This chain uses TRBV9 with TRBJ2-7; D is undetermined. V gave up 4 bases and J gave up 0 bases, with 14 bases separating them. CDR3 length: 15 residues. Germline-derived CDR1 and CDR2 are SGDLS and YYNGEE. CDR3 in amino acids: CASSPSLVSSYEQYF. CDR3 coding DNA: TGTGCCAGCAGCCCCTCACTGGTGAGCTCCTACGAGCAGTACTTC.

This clone was recorded once. The chain links TRBV5-1 to TRBJ1-5, with unresolved D. The CDR3 runs 14 residues. V was clipped by 5 bases and J by 0 bases, with 9 bases between them. The germline CDR1 and CDR2 sequences are SGHRS and YFSETQ. CDR3 sequence (DNA): TGCGCCAGCAGTGACGGGTTTAGCAATCAGCCCCAGCATTTT. Its protein is CASSDGFSNQPQHF. Based on the CDR3 plus reference TRBV5-1 and TRBJ1-5, the full variable domain is KAGVTQTPRYLIKTRGQQVTLSCSPISGHRSVSWYQQTPGQGLQFLFEYFSETQRNKGNFPGRFSGRQFSNSRSEMNVSTLELGDSALYLCASSDGFSNQPQHFGDGTRLSIL.

The CDR3 loop reads CASRTSLAGIGELFF. CDR3 coding DNA: TGTGCCAGTAGGACCTCACTAGCGGGAATCGGGGAGCTGTTTTTT. The V call is TRBV19, the J call TRBJ2-2; 10 bases map to TRBD2. V gave up 6 bases and J gave up 7 bases; unmatched junction bases: 8. Per germline, CDR1 LNHDA and CDR2 SQIVND (reference sequence). The CDR3 contains 15 residues.

V usage is TRBV5-1 and J usage is TRBJ1-1; tentative D call: TRBD1 (6 bases). Germline assignment: CDR1 SGHRS and CDR2 YFSETQ. V dropped 2 bases and J dropped 1 base, with 12 bases sitting between them. The CDR3 covers 15 residues. The CDR3 is CASSLGAQGNTEAFF. The CDR3 DNA reads TGCGCCAGCAGCTTAGGGGCACAGGGGAACACTGAAGCTTTCTTT.

This clone was detected a few times. The chain recombines TRBV29-1 with TRBJ2-1; 9 nucleotides line up with TRBD1. Germline V gene sequence: CDR1 SQVTM, CDR2 ANQGSEA. The V gene end was trimmed by 4 bases and the J gene end by 13 bases; junction bases not matched to a gene: 14. The length of the CDR3 is 14 residues. The DNA of the CDR3 is TGCAGCGTTGGGACGGGACAGGGCGTTTTTTTTCAGTTCTTC. Amino acid sequence: CSVGTGQGVFFQFF.

The V and J genes are TRBV5-1 and TRBJ1-1; tentatively, D is TRBD1 (6 bases). V was cut by 0 bases and J by 6 bases, with 12 bases left in between. This CDR3 has 14 amino acids. Looked up from germline, CDR1 is SGHRS and CDR2 is YFSETQ. The CDR3 DNA sequence: TGCGCCAGCAGCTTGGGAAGGGGGAAGGCTGAAGCTTTCTTT. It is translated as CASSLGRGKAEAFF.

This clone was observed a handful of times. CDR3 amino acids: CASSLLPGTEAFF. CDR3 bases: TGTGCCAGCAGCTTACTTCCCGGGACTGAAGCTTTCTTT. This rearrangement joins TRBV7-3 to TRBJ1-1; D remains unclear. The CDR3 contains 13 residues. Trimming pared 2 bases from V and 5 bases from J, leaving 9 bases between. The germline gives CDR1 SGHTA, CDR2 FQGTGA.

This clone was found a few times. The V gene is TRBV6-6, the J gene TRBJ2-2, with 7 bases matching TRBD2. Germline V CDR1 and CDR2: MNHNY, SVGAGI (reference sequence). This CDR3 comprises 14 residues. V lost 5 bases to trimming and J lost 6 bases; unmatched junction nucleotides: 6. The CDR3 loop is CASSGRAGAGELFF. Here the CDR3 DNA reads TGTGCCAGCAGTGGGAGGGCCGGCGCCGGGGAGCTGTTTTTT.

This chain connects TRBV18 to TRBJ2-7; D is uncertain. This CDR3 region has 14 residues. CDR1 KGHSH and CDR2 LQKENI come from the germline V gene. Between the trimmed V and J ends, which lost 1 base and 2 bases, there was a span of 9 bases. As DNA, the CDR3 is TGTGCCAGCTCACCACGGGCAGGAACCTACGAGCAGTACTTC. Amino acids: CASSPRAGTYEQYF.

The rearrangement uses TRBV7-9 and TRBJ1-1; unclear D gene. V dropped 0 bases and J dropped 5 bases, with 7 bases sitting between them. This CDR3 is built from 13 residues. Germline V lookup: CDR1 SEHNR, CDR2 FQNEAQ (reference sequence). CDR3 in DNA: TGTGCCAGCAGCTTAGCTTTGCAGACTGAAGCTTTCTTT. It translates to CASSLALQTEAFF.

The chain uses TRBV7-9 and TRBJ2-2; TRBD1 agrees at 7 bases. Per germline, CDR1 SEHNR and CDR2 FQNEAQ (reference sequence). The CDR3 totals 18 residues. Unmatched junction bases numbered 11, after V lost 2 bases and J lost 2 bases. The CDR3 reads CASSLTRFRDSNTGELFF. For the CDR3, the DNA is TGTGCCAGCAGCTTAACCAGATTCCGGGACAGTAACACCGGGGAGCTGTTTTTT.

The chain joins TRBV5-4 to TRBJ2-6; D is perhaps TRBD2 (5 bases). V lost 4 bases and J 0 bases, leaving 14 bases between the germline ends. Germline V gives CDR1 SGHNT, CDR2 YYREEE (reference sequence). This CDR3 spans 17 amino acids. The chain's CDR3 is CASSLGLTSSGANVLTF. The CDR3 nucleotides are TGTGCCAGCAGCCTCGGACTGACCAGCTCTGGGGCCAACGTCCTGACTTTC.

DNA for the CDR3: TGTGCCAGCAGCGTAGAAGAAGCCACTGAAGCTTTCTTT. It yields the protein CASSVEEATEAFF. This sequence joins TRBV9 and TRBJ1-1; unclear D gene. The ends were cut back, 0 bases at V and 4 bases at J, with 7 bases in the middle. This CDR3 region has 13 residues. Looked up from germline, CDR1 is SGDLS and CDR2 is YYNGEE. The full variable domain, its missing parts supplied by reference TRBV9 and TRBJ1-1, is DSGVTQTPKHLITATGQRVTLRCSPRSGDLSVYWYQQSLDQGLQFLIQYYNGEERAKGNILERFSAQQFPDLHSELNLSSLELGDSALYFCASSVEEATEAFFGQGTRLTVV.